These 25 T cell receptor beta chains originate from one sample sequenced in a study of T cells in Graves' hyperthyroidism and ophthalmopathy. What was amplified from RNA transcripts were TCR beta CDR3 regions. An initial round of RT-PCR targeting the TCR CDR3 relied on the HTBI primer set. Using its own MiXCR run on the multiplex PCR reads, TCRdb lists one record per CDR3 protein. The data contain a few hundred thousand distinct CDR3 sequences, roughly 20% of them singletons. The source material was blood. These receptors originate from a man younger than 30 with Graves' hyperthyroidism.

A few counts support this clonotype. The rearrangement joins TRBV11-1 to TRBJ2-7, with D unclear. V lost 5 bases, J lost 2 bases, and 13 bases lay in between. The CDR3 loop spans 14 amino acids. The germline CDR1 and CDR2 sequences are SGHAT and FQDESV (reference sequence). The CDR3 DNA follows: TGTGCCAGCAGCCAAACCGGGCAGACCTACGAGCAGTACTTC. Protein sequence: CASSQTGQTYEQYF.

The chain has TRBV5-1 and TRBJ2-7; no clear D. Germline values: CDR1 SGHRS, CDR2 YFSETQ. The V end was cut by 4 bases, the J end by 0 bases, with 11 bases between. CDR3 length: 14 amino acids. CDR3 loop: CASSPISDSYEQYF. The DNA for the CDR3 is TGCGCCAGCAGCCCCATAAGCGACTCCTACGAGCAGTACTTC.

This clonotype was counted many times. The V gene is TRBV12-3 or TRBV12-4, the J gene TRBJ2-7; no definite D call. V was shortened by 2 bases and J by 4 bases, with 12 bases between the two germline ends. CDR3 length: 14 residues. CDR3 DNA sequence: TGTGCCAGCAGTTTATTACGTCCCGGGTACGAGCAGTACTTC. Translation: CASSLLRPGYEQYF.

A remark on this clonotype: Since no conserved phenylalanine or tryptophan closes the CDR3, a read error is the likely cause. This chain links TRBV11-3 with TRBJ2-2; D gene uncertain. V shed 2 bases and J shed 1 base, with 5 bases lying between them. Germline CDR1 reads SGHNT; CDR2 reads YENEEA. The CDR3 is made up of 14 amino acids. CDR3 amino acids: CASSLFKNTGELFL. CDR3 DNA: TGTGCCAGCAGCTTATTCAAGAACACCGGGGAGCTGTTTTTG.

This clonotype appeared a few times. This chain's CDR3 is CASSLNRDMDYTF. The CDR3, as DNA: TGTGCCAGCAGTTTGAACCGGGACATGGACTACACCTTC. The rearrangement uses TRBV28 and TRBJ1-2; perhaps TRBD1 as D (6 bases). Per the germline V gene, CDR1 is MDHEN and CDR2 is SYDVKM. V lost 3 bases and J 10 bases, leaving 15 bases between the germline ends. This CDR3 has 13 residues.

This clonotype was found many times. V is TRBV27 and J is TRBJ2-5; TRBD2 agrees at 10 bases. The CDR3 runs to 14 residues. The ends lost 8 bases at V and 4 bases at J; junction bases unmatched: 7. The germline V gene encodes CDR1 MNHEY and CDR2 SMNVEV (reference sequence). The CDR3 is CASSLAGARETQYF. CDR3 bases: TGTGCCAGCTCCCTAGCGGGGGCCCGAGAGACCCAGTACTTC.

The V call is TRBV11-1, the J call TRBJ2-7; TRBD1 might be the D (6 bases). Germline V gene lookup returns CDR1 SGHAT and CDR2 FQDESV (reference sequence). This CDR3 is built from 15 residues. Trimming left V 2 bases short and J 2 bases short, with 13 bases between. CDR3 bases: TGTGCCAGCAGCTTACCGGACAGCGTAACCTACGAGCAGTACTTC. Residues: CASSLPDSVTYEQYF.

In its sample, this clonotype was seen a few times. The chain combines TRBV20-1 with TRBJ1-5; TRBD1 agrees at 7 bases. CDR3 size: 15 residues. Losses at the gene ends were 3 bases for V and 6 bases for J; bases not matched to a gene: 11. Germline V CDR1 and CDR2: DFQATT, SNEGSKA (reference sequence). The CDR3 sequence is CSASDFGQDGQPQHF. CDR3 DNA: TGCAGTGCTAGCGACTTCGGACAGGACGGTCAGCCCCAGCATTTT.

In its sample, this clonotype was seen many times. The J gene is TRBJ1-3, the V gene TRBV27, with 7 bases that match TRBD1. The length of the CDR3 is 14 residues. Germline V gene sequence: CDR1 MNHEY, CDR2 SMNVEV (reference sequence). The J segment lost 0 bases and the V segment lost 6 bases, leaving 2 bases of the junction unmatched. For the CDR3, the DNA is TGTGCCAGCAGCCGACAGGGCTCTGGAAACACCATATATTTT. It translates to CASSRQGSGNTIYF.

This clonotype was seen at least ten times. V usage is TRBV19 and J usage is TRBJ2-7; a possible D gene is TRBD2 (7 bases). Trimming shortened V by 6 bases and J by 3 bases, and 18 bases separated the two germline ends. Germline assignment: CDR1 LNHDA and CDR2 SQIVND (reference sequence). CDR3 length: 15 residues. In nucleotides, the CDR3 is TGTGCCAGTAGCGCGGGGGCAGGGACCTACTACGAGCAGTACTTC. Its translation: CASSAGAGTYYEQYF.

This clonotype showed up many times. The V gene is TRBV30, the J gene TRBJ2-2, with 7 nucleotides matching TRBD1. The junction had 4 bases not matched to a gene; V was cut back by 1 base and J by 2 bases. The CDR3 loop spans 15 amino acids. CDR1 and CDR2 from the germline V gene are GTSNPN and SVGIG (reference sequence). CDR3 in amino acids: CAWSARDSNTGELFF. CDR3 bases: TGTGCCTGGAGTGCCCGGGACAGCAACACCGGGGAGCTGTTTTTT.

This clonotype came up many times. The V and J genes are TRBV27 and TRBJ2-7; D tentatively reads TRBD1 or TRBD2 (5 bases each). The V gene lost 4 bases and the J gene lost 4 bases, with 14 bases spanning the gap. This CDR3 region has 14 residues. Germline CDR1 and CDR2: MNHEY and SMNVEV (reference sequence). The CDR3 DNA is TGTGCCAGCAGTTCCCGGGACCGTCTTTACGAGCAGTACTTC. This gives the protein CASSSRDRLYEQYF.

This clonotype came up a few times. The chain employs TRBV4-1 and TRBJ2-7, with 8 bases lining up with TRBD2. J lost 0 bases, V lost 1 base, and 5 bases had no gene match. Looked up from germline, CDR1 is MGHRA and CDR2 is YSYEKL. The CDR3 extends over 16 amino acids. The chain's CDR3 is CASSQGGGRSSYEQYF. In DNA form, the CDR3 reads TGCGCCAGCAGCCAAGGAGGCGGGAGGAGCTCCTACGAGCAGTACTTC.

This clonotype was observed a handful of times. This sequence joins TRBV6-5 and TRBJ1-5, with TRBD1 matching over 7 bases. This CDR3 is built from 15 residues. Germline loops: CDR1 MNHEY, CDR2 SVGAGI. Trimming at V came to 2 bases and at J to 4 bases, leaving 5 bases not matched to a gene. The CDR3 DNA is TGTGCCAGCAGTTACGCACAGGGGTTTAATCAGCCCCAGCATTTT. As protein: CASSYAQGFNQPQHF.

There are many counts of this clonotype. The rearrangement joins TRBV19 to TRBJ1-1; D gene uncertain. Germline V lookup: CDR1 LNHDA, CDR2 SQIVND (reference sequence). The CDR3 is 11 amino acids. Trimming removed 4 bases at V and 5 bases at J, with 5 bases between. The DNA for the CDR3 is TGTGCCAGTAGTAGACAAACTGAAGCTTTCTTT. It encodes CASSRQTEAFF.

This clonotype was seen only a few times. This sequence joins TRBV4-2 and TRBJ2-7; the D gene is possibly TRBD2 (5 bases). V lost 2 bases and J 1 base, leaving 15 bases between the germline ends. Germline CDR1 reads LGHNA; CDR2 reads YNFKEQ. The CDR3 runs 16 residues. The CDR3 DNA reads TGTGCCAGCAGCCAACCGCGTGGACTGCCTTCCTACGAGCAGTACTTC. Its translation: CASSQPRGLPSYEQYF.

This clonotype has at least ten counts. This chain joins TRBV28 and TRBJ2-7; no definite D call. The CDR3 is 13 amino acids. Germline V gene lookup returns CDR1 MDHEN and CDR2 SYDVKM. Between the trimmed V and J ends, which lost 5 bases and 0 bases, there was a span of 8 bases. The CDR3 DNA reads TGTGCCAGCAGTGCAATTAGCTCCTACGAGCAGTACTTC. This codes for CASSAISSYEQYF.

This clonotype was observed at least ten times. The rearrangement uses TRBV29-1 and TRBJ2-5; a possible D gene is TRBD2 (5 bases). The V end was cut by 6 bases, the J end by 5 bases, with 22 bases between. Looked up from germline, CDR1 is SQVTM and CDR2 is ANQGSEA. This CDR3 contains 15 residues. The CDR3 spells CSVLIAFLVRETQYF. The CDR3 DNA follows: TGCAGCGTCTTAATAGCGTTTCTTGTTCGGGAGACCCAGTACTTC.

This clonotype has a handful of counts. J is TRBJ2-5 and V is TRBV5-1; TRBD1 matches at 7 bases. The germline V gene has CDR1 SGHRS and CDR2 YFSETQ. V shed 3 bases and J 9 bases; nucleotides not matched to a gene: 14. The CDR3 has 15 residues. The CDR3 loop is CASSSNRTGPRAQYF. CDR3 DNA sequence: TGCGCCAGCAGCTCCAACCGGACAGGCCCGCGGGCCCAGTACTTC. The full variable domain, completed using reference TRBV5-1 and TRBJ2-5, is KAGVTQTPRYLIKTRGQQVTLSCSPISGHRSVSWYQQTPGQGLQFLFEYFSETQRNKGNFPGRFSGRQFSNSRSEMNVSTLELGDSALYLCASSSNRTGPRAQYFGPGTRLLVL.

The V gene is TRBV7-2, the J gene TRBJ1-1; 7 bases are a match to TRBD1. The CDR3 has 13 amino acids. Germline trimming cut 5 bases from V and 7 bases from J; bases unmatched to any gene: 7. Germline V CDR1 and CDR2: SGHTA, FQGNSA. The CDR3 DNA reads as TGTGCCAGCAGCCCGGGGACAGCCTTTGAAGCTTTCTTT. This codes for CASSPGTAFEAFF.

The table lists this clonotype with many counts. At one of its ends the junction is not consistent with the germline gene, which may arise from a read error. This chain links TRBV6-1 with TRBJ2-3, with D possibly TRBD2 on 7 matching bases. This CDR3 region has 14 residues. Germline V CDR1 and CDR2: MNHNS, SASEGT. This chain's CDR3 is CASSDRARGAAQHF. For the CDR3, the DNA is TGTGCCAGCAGTGACCGGGCTCGGGGGGCCGCACAACATTTT.

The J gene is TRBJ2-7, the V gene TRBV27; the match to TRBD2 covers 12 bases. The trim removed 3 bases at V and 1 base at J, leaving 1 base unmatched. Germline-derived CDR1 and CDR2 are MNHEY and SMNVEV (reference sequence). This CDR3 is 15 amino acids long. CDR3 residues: CASSFLAGGSYEQYF. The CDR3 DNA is TGTGCCAGCAGTTTCCTAGCGGGAGGGTCCTACGAGCAGTACTTC.

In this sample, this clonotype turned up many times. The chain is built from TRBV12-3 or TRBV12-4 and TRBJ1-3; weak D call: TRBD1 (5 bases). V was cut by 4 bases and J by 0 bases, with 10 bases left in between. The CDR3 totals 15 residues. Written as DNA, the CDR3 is TGTGCCAGCAGTTCCAGGGCCACCTCTGGAAACACCATATATTTT. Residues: CASSSRATSGNTIYF.

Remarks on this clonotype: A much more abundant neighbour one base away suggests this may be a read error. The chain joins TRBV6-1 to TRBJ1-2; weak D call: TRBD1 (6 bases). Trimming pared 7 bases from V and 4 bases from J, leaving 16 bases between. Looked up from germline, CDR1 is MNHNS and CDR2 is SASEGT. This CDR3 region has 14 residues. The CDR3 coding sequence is TGTGCCAGCAATCACCAGGGGTCCTTCTATGGCTACACCTTC. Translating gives CASNHQGSFYGYTF.

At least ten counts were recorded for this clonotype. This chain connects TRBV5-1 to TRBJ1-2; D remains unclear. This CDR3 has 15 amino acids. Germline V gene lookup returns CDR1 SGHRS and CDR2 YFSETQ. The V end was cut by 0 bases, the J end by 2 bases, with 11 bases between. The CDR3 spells CASSLGGEGNYGYTF. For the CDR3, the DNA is TGCGCCAGCAGCTTGGGGGGAGAAGGAAACTATGGCTACACCTTC.